This passage covers 17 T cell receptor beta chains from one sample sequenced in a study of beta chain features in type 1 diabetes. Broader study findings: Shorter TCRB CDR3s, moderately but significantly so, were found in Type 1 diabetes patients in all four CD4+ subsets.

Expressed TCRB transcripts got sequenced, as all isolated RNA was reverse transcribed. Profiled with immunoSEQ multiplex PCR; TCRdb holds only in-frame clones, not every one. The sample carries approximately 150,000 clones, about an eighth recorded once. Their target antigens are unknown. Sequenced sample: central memory CD4+ T cells from blood. Source of these receptors: a man between 18 and 35 years old with type 1 diabetes.

The chain combines TRBV5-1 with TRBJ2-7; D is tentatively TRBD1 or TRBD2 (5 bases each). The V gene's germline CDR1 is SGHRS and CDR2 YFSETQ. V was pared by 2 bases and J by 2 bases, with 14 bases between. The CDR3 spans 15 residues. This chain's CDR3 is CASSLSGTATYEQYF. In DNA, the CDR3 is TGCGCCAGCAGCTTATCCGGGACGGCCACCTACGAGCAGTACTTC.

This clone was seen repeatedly, ten times or more. This chain's CDR3 is CASSQGLGQGQETQYF. CDR3 DNA sequence: TGCGCCAGCAGCCAAGGTCTCGGACAGGGTCAAGAGACCCAGTACTTC. J is TRBJ2-5 and V is TRBV4-1; 8 bases agree with TRBD1. The CDR3 is 16 residues long. With V trimmed by 1 base and J by 2 bases, 6 bases remained unmatched. The germline gives CDR1 MGHRA, CDR2 YSYEKL.

The chain joins TRBV5-1 to TRBJ2-3, with D possibly being TRBD1 (5 bases). The CDR3 is 15 residues long. Germline CDR1 and CDR2: SGHRS and YFSETQ. V was cut by 0 bases and J by 1 base, with 9 bases left in between. The CDR3 nucleotides read TGCGCCAGCAGCTTGGAGGGGTTCGGCACAGATACGCAGTATTTT. Its translation: CASSLEGFGTDTQYF.

This clone was seen a handful of times. The rearrangement joins TRBV7-2 to TRBJ1-2; possible D gene TRBD1, 6 bases. V lost 6 bases and J 8 bases, leaving 19 bases between the germline ends. CDR1 is SGHTA, CDR2 FQGNSA, per germline. This CDR3 contains 14 residues. CDR3 coding DNA: TGTGCCAGCAGTCGCCGACAGGCGGGTACAGGCTACACCTTC. It specifies CASSRRQAGTGYTF.

This clone was seen a handful of times. V usage is TRBV11-1 and J usage is TRBJ1-5; D remains ambiguous. Deletions cut 1 base from V and 5 bases from J, with 6 bases between. Germline assignment: CDR1 SGHAT and CDR2 FQDESV (reference sequence). The length of the CDR3 is 13 residues. CDR3 sequence: CASSLESDQPQHF. CDR3 nucleotides: TGTGCCAGCAGCTTAGAGTCCGATCAGCCCCAGCATTTT.

This clone occurred many times. The genes are TRBV10-3 and TRBJ1-2, with a weak D call TRBD1 (6 bases). The CDR3 loop spans 13 amino acids. V was cut by 6 bases and J by 8 bases, with 16 bases left in between. Germline values: CDR1 ENHRY, CDR2 SYGVKD. DNA for the CDR3: TGTGCCATCAGCCGACAGGCCTCAGGGGGCTACACCTTC. As protein: CAISRQASGGYTF.

The gene calls are TRBV30 and TRBJ1-1; D is unclear. Deletions cut 3 bases from V and 7 bases from J, with 9 bases between. CDR1 is GTSNPN, CDR2 SVGIG, per germline (reference sequence). The CDR3 length is 11 residues. The CDR3 loop reads CAWRGRSEAFF. The DNA for the CDR3 is TGTGCCTGGAGGGGTAGGAGTGAAGCTTTCTTT. The complete variable domain, with remaining parts taken from reference TRBV30 and TRBJ1-1, reads SQTIHQWPATLVQPVGSPLSLECTVEGTSNPNLYWYRQAAGRGLQLLFYSVGIGQISSEVPQNLSASRPQDRQFILSSKKLLLSDSGFYLCAWRGRSEAFFGQGTRLTVV.

The CDR3 loop is CSVEEGGIDTQYF. The CDR3 DNA reads as TGCAGCGTTGAAGAGGGAGGGATAGATACGCAGTATTTT. V gene TRBV29-1 combines with J gene TRBJ2-3; 7 nucleotides agree with TRBD2. This CDR3 has 13 residues. From germline, CDR1 is SQVTM and CDR2 ANQGSEA. The V gene end was trimmed by 0 bases and the J gene end by 5 bases; junction bases not matched to a gene: 2.

The V gene is TRBV29-1, the J gene TRBJ1-1; a weak D match, TRBD1 (5 bases). The CDR3 has 12 residues. Trimming cost V 5 bases and J 4 bases, with 11 bases left between them. Per the germline V gene, CDR1 is SQVTM and CDR2 is ANQGSEA. DNA of the CDR3: TGCAGCGTTTTCAGGGTGGGCACTGAAGCTTTCTTT. Amino acid sequence: CSVFRVGTEAFF.

The chain combines TRBV9 with TRBJ1-1; 7 bases align to TRBD1. V was clipped by 0 bases and J by 6 bases; unmatched bases: 2. Germline values: CDR1 SGDLS, CDR2 YYNGEE. CDR3 size: 13 residues. The CDR3 nucleotides read TGTGCCAGCAGCGTAGGGCAGGGGGCTGAAGCTTTCTTT. Translation: CASSVGQGAEAFF.

The gene calls are TRBV2 and TRBJ1-5; D unclear. V gave up 6 bases and J gave up 8 bases, with 11 bases separating them. This CDR3 region has 12 residues. Germline V CDR1 and CDR2: SNHLY, FYNNEI. The CDR3: CASSVSREPQHF. CDR3 in DNA: TGTGCCAGCAGCGTTTCAAGGGAGCCCCAGCATTTT.

In the case of this clone: The germline gene is not matched at one end of the junction; a read error may be the cause. The rearrangement links TRBV7-7 to TRBJ2-7; 9 bases map to TRBD1. Germline lookup yields CDR1 SSHAT and CDR2 FNYEAQ (reference sequence). This CDR3 is 14 amino acids long. DNA of the CDR3: TGTGCTAGCAGTGTCGGACAGGGGAACCACGAGCAGTACTTC. Translating it yields CASSVGQGNHEQYF.

This chain joins TRBV10-3 and TRBJ1-2, with no clear D. This CDR3 region has 13 residues. Deletions cut 10 bases from V and 2 bases from J, with 14 bases between. Germline V gives CDR1 ENHRY, CDR2 SYGVKD. CDR3 region: CATSSSGNYGYTF. The CDR3 DNA follows: TGTGCCACGAGTTCCTCGGGAAACTATGGCTACACCTTC.

J is TRBJ1-1 and V is TRBV25-1, with D possibly being TRBD1 (5 bases). The CDR3 runs 13 residues. CDR1 and CDR2 from the germline V gene are MGHDK and SYGVNS. The germline V and J ends were trimmed by 7 bases and 4 bases, with 13 bases remaining between them. CDR3 sequence: CASMGTLGTEAFF. As DNA, the CDR3 is TGTGCCAGCATGGGGACCTTGGGCACTGAAGCTTTCTTT. The entire variable domain, with the rest obtained from reference TRBV25-1 and TRBJ1-1, is as follows: EADIYQTPRYLVIGTGKKITLECSQTMGHDKMYWYQQDPGMELHLIHYSYGVNSTEKGDLSSESTVSRIRTEHFPLTLESARPSHTSQYLCASMGTLGTEAFFGQGTRLTVV.

Comments on this clone: With a much larger clone just one base away, this may be a read error. Other DNA sequences from this sample encode an identical CDR3 as well. The CDR3 here is CAISGGETQYF. In nucleotides, the CDR3 is TGTGCCATCAGTGGGGGGGAGACCCAGTACTTC. The chain combines TRBV10-3 with TRBJ2-5, with D perhaps being TRBD1 or TRBD2 (5 bases each). Trimming took 4 bases from V and 5 from J, leaving 5 bases between them. The CDR3 extends over 11 amino acids. Germline V lookup: CDR1 ENHRY, CDR2 SYGVKD.

V usage is TRBV11-2 and J usage is TRBJ1-6, with D possibly matching TRBD1 (5 bases). Between the trimmed V and J ends, which lost 3 bases and 10 bases, there was a span of 10 bases. CDR1 is SGHAT, CDR2 FQNNGV, per germline. This CDR3 contains 13 residues. The CDR3 DNA sequence: TGTGCCAGCAGCTTTACAGGAGTATCACCCCTCCACTTT. Its translation is CASSFTGVSPLHF.

This chain connects TRBV28 to TRBJ1-2, with D possibly matching TRBD1 (5 bases). V lost 2 bases and J 4 bases, leaving 11 bases between the germline ends. The CDR3 is made up of 14 amino acids. CDR1 is MDHEN and CDR2 is SYDVKM in the germline V gene. CDR3 DNA sequence: TGTGCCAGCAGTTTACTCCCAGGGCGCTATGGCTACACCTTC. Translation: CASSLLPGRYGYTF.